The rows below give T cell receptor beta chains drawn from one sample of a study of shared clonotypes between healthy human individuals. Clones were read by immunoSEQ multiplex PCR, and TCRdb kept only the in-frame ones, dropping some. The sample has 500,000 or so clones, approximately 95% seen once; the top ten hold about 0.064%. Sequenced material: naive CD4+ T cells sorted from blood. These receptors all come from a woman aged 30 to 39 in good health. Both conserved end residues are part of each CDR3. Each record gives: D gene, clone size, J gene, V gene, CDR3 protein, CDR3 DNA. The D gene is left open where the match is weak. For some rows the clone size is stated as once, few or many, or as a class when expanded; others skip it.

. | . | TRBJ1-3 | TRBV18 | CASSLGSSGNTIYF | TGTGCCAGCTCGCTAGGGAGTTCCGGAAACACCATATATTTT
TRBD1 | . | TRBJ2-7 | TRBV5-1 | CASSLEGQGVYEQYF | TGCGCCAGCAGCTTGGAGGGACAGGGGGTATACGAGCAGTACTTC
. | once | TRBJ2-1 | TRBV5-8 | CASSLERASYNEQFF | TGTGCCAGCAGCTTGGAACGGGCCTCCTACAATGAGCAGTTCTTC
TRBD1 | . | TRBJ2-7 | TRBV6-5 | CASSYSRGQENEQYF | TGTGCCAGCAGTTACTCCAGGGGACAGGAGAACGAGCAGTACTTC
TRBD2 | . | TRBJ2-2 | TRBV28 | CASSWTSAFTGELFF | TGTGCCAGCAGTTGGACTAGCGCATTCACCGGGGAGCTGTTTTTT
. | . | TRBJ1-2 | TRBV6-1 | CASNLGPSNYGYTF | TGTGCCAGCAACCTAGGCCCCTCTAACTATGGCTACACCTTC
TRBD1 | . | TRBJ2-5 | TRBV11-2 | CASSFGDREETQYF | TGTGCCAGCAGCTTCGGGGACAGGGAAGAGACCCAGTACTTC
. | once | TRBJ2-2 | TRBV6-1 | CASSSRFLTGELFF | TGTGCCAGCAGTTCAAGGTTTCTCACCGGGGAGCTGTTTTTT
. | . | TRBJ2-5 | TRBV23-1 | CASSLRGETQYF | TGCGCCAGCAGCCTCCGGGGAGAGACCCAGTACTTC
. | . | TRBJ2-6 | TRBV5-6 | CASSLDGYRSGANVLTF | TGTGCCAGCAGCTTGGACGGGTACCGCTCTGGGGCCAACGTCCTGACTTTC
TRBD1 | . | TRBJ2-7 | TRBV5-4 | CASSWTGSYEQYF | TGTGCCAGCAGCTGGACAGGGAGCTACGAGCAGTACTTC
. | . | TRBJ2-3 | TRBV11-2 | CASSLGDDTQYF | TGTGCCAGCAGCTTAGGAGACGATACGCAGTATTTT
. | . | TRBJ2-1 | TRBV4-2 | CASSPRTLSYNEQFF | TGTGCCAGCAGCCCAAGGACGCTGTCGTACAATGAGCAGTTCTTC
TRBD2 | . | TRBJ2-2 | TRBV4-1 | CASSQTSGRRTGELFF | TGCGCCAGCAGCCAAACTAGCGGGAGGAGGACCGGGGAGCTGTTTTTT
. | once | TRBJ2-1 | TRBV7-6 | CASSRTAYNEQFF | TGTGCCAGCAGCAGAACAGCTTACAATGAGCAGTTCTTC
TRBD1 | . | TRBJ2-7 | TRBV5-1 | CASSQPGGWEQYF | TGCGCCAGCAGCCAGCCAGGGGGCTGGGAGCAGTACTTC
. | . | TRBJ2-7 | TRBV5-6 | CASSLGWRSGEQYF | TGTGCCAGCAGCTTGGGTTGGCGCTCCGGCGAGCAGTACTTC
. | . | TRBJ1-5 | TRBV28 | CASSRGRGGQPQHF | TGTGCCAGCAGCCGGGGAAGGGGCGGTCAGCCCCAGCATTTT
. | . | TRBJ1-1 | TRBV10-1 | CASSGLPPGRLNTEAFF | TGCGCCAGCAGTGGTTTGCCCCCGGGACGTTTGAACACTGAAGCTTTCTTT
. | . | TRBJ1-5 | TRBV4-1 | CASSQDGSGNQPQHF | TGCGCCAGCAGCCAGGACGGCAGCGGCAATCAGCCCCAGCATTTT
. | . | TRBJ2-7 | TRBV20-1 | CSAHPRDEQYF | TGCAGTGCTCACCCCCGGGACGAGCAGTACTTC
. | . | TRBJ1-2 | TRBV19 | CASSSIGGGNYGYTF | TGTGCCAGTTCTTCGATCGGGGGAGGAAACTATGGCTACACCTTC
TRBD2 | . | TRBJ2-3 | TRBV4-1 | CASSQQLAGLRADTQYF | TGCGCCAGCAGCCAGCAACTAGCGGGACTGCGCGCAGATACGCAGTATTTT
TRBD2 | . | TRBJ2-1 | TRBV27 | CASSAIAGKPYNEQFF | TGTGCCAGCAGCGCCATAGCGGGAAAGCCCTACAATGAGCAGTTCTTC
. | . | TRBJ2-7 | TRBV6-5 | CASSSDSTYEQYF | TGTGCCAGCAGTTCGGACAGCACCTACGAGCAGTACTTC
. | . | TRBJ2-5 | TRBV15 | CATSKKTGFRETQYF | TGTGCCACCAGCAAAAAGACAGGATTTCGTGAGACCCAGTACTTC
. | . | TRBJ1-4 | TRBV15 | CATSRDSGLPRELFF | TGTGCCACCAGCAGAGATTCGGGGCTGCCGAGGGAACTGTTTTTT